Listed below are T cell receptor beta chains from one sample, sequenced in a study of T cells in pancreatic ductal adenocarcinoma. Using immunoSEQ multiplex PCR, the repertoire was profiled, and TCRdb retains in-frame clones only, with some absent. Found here are roughly 100,000 clones, 90% to 95% of them singletons; the top ten hold roughly 3.1%. Source material: PBMCs. These receptors were taken from a human donor with pancreatic ductal adenocarcinoma. The conserved cysteine and the conserved F or W are not part of the CDR3 here. For some rows the clone size is stated as once, few or many, or as a class when expanded; others skip it.

NA	TRBJ2-3	TRBV19	ASRLTGADTQY
NA	TRBJ2-2	TRBV29-1	SVVGTGNTGELF
NA	TRBJ2-7	TRBV19	ATSRGDSSSYEQY
NA	TRBJ1-4	TRBV4-2	ASSQDRGRSTNEKLF
NA	TRBJ1-1	TRBV4-1	ASSPRTGRGTEAF
NA	TRBJ2-3	TRBV2	ASSDGIGGYQTDTQY
once	TRBJ1-4	TRBV20-1	SAIRSGKLF
NA	TRBJ2-3	TRBV10-2	ATSPTTSTDTQY
NA	TRBJ2-2	TRBV30	AWGLAAIYTGELF
NA	TRBJ1-1	TRBV29-1	SVVVRSGRDFEAF
NA	TRBJ2-3	TRBV29-1	SAKQGTLSTDTQY
NA	TRBJ2-6	TRBV6-6	ASSNSGANVLT
NA	TRBJ2-2	TRBV2	ASTGTRITGELF
once	TRBJ2-3	TRBV19	ASSSYSGRAEGTQY
NA	TRBJ1-2	TRBV30	AWSPPGPGYYGYT
NA	TRBJ2-7	TRBV7-8	ASSLGGQGGNEQY
NA	TRBJ2-5	TRBV5-6	ASSLFGEGDQETQY
NA	TRBJ2-5	TRBV29-1	SVRREQETQY
NA	TRBJ2-7	TRBV28	ASRPSISSYEQY
NA	TRBJ1-1	TRBV6-6	ASSDHRGTAEAF
NA	TRBJ2-2	TRBV5-4	ASSSGLAGFTGELF
NA	TRBJ2-7	TRBV30	AWRRGLTSISNYEQY
NA	TRBJ1-1	TRBV10-3	AISGTGGMGNTEAF
NA	TRBJ2-1	TRBV27	ASSLYLVGGYNEQF
NA	TRBJ2-7	TRBV7-2	ASSPSGSSYEQY
few	TRBJ1-1	TRBV5-1	ASSFTGGTEAF
NA	TRBJ2-7	TRBV4-2	ASSQDTGPYEQY
NA	TRBJ1-1	TRBV11-2	ASSLGGTGAF
NA	TRBJ2-7	TRBV6-5	ASSYSSADEQY
NA	TRBJ1-4	TRBV4-3	ASSQEGNEKLF
NA	TRBJ2-7	TRBV7-2	ASSLVAVPGEQY
NA	TRBJ2-3	TRBV5-1	ASSSGQGIGDTQY
NA	TRBJ1-5	TRBV6-5	ASSRTGTQPQH
NA	TRBJ2-7	TRBV29-1	SSQDRFGEEQY
NA	TRBJ2-3	TRBV10-3	AITASSTDTQY
NA	TRBJ2-5	TRBV5-1	ASSLGGTTSGRKETQY
NA	TRBJ2-6	TRBV5-4	ASSNRQSSGANVLT
NA	TRBJ2-7	TRBV7-2	ASSLGPGGTYEQY
NA	TRBJ2-3	TRBV7-3	ASSLTRQGTDTQY
NA	TRBJ2-2	TRBV11-3	ASSPQGAPGELF
once	TRBJ2-7	TRBV10-3	ASTGTALGYEQY
NA	TRBJ2-7	TRBV7-2	ASSLLAGGPFEQY
NA	TRBJ2-3	TRBV7-3	ASSLSMNSDTQY
NA	TRBJ2-2	TRBV11-1	ASSFTGTGELF
NA	TRBJ2-7	TRBV18	ASSPLQGGSYEQY
NA	TRBJ2-7	TRBV4-1	ASGGGPRFDEQY